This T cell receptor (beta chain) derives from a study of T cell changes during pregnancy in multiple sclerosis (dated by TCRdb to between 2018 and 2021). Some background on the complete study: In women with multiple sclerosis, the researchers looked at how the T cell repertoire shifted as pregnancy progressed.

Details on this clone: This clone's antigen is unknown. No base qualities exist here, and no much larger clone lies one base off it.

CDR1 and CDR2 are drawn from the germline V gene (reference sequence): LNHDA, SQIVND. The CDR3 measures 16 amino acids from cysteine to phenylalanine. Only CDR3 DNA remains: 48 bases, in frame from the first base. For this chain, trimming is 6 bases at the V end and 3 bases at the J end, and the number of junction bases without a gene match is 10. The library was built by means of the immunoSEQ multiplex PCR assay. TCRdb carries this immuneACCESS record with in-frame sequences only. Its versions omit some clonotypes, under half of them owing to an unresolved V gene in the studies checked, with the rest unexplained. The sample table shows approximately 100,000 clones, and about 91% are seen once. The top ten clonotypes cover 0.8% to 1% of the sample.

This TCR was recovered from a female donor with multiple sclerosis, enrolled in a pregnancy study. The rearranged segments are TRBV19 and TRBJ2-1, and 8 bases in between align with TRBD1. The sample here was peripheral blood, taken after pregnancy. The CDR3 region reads CASSPRRDRYYNEQFF. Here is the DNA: TGTGCCAGTAGCCCCCGTAGGGACAGGTACTACAATGAGCAGTTCTTC.